Listed below are T cell receptor beta chains from one sample, sequenced in a study of blood T cell repertoires in COVID-19. Measured with immunoSEQ multiplex PCR; TCRdb has only the in-frame clones, and not every one. The table records 160,000 or so clones, about 86% of them present only once. The sample was peripheral blood. These receptors were taken from an elderly woman with acute or convalescent COVID-19. The conserved cysteine and the conserved F or W are not part of the CDR3 here. The D gene is left open where the match is weak. Clone size appears in some rows only: once, few, many, or a class for an expanded clone.

clone_size,v_call,d_call,cdr3_aa
NA,TRBV4-2,NA,ASSQWGSRQVNTEAF
NA,TRBV28,NA,ASSLSGYNEQF
NA,TRBV5-1,NA,ASSSTGSNSYNEQF
NA,TRBV6-6,TRBD1,ASSNRGQGYEQY
NA,TRBV5-1,NA,ASSLGGTRTNYGYT
NA,TRBV10-2,NA,ASSDPAITEAF
NA,TRBV30,NA,AREVSGDTQY
NA,TRBV7-8,NA,ASSLGHPSYNSPLH
NA,TRBV6-5,NA,ASSPLGENTEAF
NA,TRBV19,TRBD1,ASSVTGGQETQY
NA,TRBV6-5,NA,ASRGRAGTNEKLF
NA,TRBV6-1,TRBD1,ASSERTGRTEAF
once,TRBV19,NA,ASTPTPTDYGYT
NA,TRBV27,NA,ASSPRRGDTQY
many,TRBV19,TRBD2,ASSILAGTQETQY
NA,TRBV9,NA,ASSDRRAGNTIY
many,TRBV7-9,TRBD2,ASSSPGTNSYEQY
NA,TRBV6-1,NA,ASSEFAEGSPYGYT
NA,TRBV2,NA,ASRDRKETQY
few,TRBV7-9,TRBD2,ASSGLAGTYNEQF
NA,TRBV5-1,NA,ASSAVLQGNLGGYT
NA,TRBV6-6,NA,ASRRVHGAALSGNTIY
once,TRBV18,TRBD2,ASSPLSGTVSYEQY
NA,TRBV28,NA,ASSFRGRQF
NA,TRBV27,TRBD2,ASSSRGVTDTQY
NA,TRBV5-1,NA,ASSLGEGISGYT
NA,TRBV3-1/TRBV3-2,NA,ASSPTGGVEKLF
NA,TRBV19,TRBD2,ASSMPRLAGGTHNEQF
NA,TRBV11-3,TRBD1,ASSLGQGTEAF
NA,TRBV5-1,TRBD1,ASSLEGTVNTEAF
NA,TRBV30,NA,AWNKRVGGTEAF
NA,TRBV5-1,NA,ASSRDTHMNTEAF
NA,TRBV7-6,NA,ASSRPRRRGQETQY
NA,TRBV3-1/TRBV3-2,NA,ASTQTGISGNTIY
NA,TRBV3-1/TRBV3-2,TRBD1,ASSQGYRGTEAF
NA,TRBV9,NA,ASSAEGYTGNTIY
NA,TRBV7-2,TRBD2,ASSLLAGNSYNEQF
NA,TRBV5-6,NA,ASSLWGRDSNQPQH
NA,TRBV24-1,TRBD2,ATSDTGGPDRETQY
NA,TRBV4-2,TRBD2,ASSQVSAGGYYEQY